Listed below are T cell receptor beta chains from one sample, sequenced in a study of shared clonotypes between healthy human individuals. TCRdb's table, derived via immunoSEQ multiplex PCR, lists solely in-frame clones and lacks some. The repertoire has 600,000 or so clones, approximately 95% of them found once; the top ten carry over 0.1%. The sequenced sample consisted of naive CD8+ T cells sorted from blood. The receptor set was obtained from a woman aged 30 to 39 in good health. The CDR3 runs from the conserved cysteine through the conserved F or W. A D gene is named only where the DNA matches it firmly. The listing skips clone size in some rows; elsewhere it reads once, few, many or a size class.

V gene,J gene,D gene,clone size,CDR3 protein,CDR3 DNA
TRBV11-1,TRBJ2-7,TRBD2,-,CASSLRLAGGYEQYF,TGTGCCAGCAGCTTACGACTAGCGGGAGGCTACGAGCAGTACTTC
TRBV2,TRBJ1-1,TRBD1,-,CASRAGTGKENTEAFF,TGTGCCAGCAGGGCCGGGACAGGGAAAGAGAACACTGAAGCTTTCTTT
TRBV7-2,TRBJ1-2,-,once,CASSLEPGHMYYGYTF,TGTGCCAGCAGCTTAGAGCCGGGACACATGTACTATGGCTACACCTTC
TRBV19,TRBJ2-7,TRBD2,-,CASSTRTSPYEQYF,TGTGCCAGTAGTACCAGGACTAGTCCCTACGAGCAGTACTTC
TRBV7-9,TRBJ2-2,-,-,CASSLGAGIPPAGELFF,TGTGCCAGCAGCTTAGGGGCGGGGATCCCGCCGGCCGGGGAGCTGTTTTTT
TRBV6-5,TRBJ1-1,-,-,CASSYSGGVVEAFF,TGTGCCAGCAGTTACTCAGGAGGGGTGGTCGAAGCTTTCTTT
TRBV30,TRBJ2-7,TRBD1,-,CAWSEDRGYEQYF,TGTGCCTGGAGTGAGGACAGGGGGTACGAGCAGTACTTC
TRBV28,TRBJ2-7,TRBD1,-,CASRKTGSYEQYF,TGTGCCAGCAGAAAGACAGGGTCCTACGAGCAGTACTTC
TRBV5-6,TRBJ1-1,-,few,CASSLAVNTEAFF,TGTGCCAGCAGCTTGGCGGTGAACACTGAAGCTTTCTTT
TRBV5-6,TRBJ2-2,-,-,CASSLITGELFF,TGTGCCAGCAGCTTGATCACCGGGGAGCTGTTTTTT
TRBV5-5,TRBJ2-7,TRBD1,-,CASSLFGDRGHEQYF,TGTGCCAGCAGCTTATTTGGGGACAGGGGACACGAGCAGTACTTC
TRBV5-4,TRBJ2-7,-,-,CASSLGGISYEQYF,TGTGCCAGCAGCTTGGGCGGGATCTCCTACGAGCAGTACTTC
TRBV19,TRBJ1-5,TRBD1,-,CASSGQGSGVFRNQPQHF,TGTGCCAGTAGTGGACAGGGGTCGGGCGTTTTTCGCAATCAGCCCCAGCATTTT
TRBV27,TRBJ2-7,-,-,CASSSSPRLVSSYEQYF,TGTGCCAGCAGTTCCTCCCCGCGACTCGTAAGCTCCTACGAGCAGTACTTC
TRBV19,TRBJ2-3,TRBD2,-,CASSIGTSGRGGTDTQYF,TGTGCCAGTAGTATAGGCACTAGCGGGAGAGGGGGAACAGATACGCAGTATTTT
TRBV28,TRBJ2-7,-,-,CASSLPGEQYF,TGTGCCAGCAGTTTACCCGGTGAGCAGTACTTC
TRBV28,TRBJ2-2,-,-,CASSSRGKITNTGELFF,TGTGCCAGCAGTTCCCGTGGCAAGATAACGAACACCGGGGAGCTGTTTTTT
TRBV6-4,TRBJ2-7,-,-,CASSDSFKHPPLRGQYF,TGTGCCAGCAGTGACTCCTTCAAGCACCCTCCGCTACGAGGGCAGTACTTC